The clone carrying this T cell receptor beta chain has a count of ten or more. Each CDR3 protein gets one entry after TCRdb re-called the 5' RACE reads with MiXCR. The repertoire holds 200,000 to 250,000 distinct CDR3 sequences, with roughly 8% as singletons. The germline V and J ends were trimmed by 3 bases and 1 base, with 13 bases remaining between them. Germline CDR1 is ENHRY and CDR2 is SYGVKD. The CDR3 has 15 residues. This entry belongs to a study of CD8 T cells in ankylosing spondylitis. This chain uses TRBV10-3 with TRBJ2-7; no firm D call. Sample: blood, either unsorted or a sorted T cell fraction (not recorded which). The clonotype comes from a female donor with ankylosing spondylitis or in good health (not recorded which). Here the CDR3 reads CAISDPTRGSYEQYF. In DNA form, the CDR3 reads TGTGCCATCAGTGACCCCACCCGAGGTTCCTACGAGCAGTACTTC.